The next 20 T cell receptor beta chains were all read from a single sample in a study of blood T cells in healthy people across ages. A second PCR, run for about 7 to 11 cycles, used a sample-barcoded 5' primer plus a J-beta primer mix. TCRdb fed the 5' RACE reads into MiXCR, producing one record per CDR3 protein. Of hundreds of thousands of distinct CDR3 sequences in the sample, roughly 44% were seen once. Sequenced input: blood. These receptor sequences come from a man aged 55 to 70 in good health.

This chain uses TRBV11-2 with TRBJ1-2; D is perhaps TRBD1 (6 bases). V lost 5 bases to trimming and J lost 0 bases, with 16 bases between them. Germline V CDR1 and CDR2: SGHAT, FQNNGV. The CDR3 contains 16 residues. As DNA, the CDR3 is TGTGCCAGCAGCCCCAGGGCCGGACAGACTAACTATGGCTACACCTTC. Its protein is CASSPRAGQTNYGYTF.

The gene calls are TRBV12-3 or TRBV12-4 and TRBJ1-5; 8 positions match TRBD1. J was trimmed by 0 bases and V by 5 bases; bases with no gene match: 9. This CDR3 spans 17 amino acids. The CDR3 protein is CASSPRMGQVSNQPQHF. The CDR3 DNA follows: TGTGCCAGCAGTCCGAGGATGGGACAGGTTAGCAATCAGCCCCAGCATTTT.

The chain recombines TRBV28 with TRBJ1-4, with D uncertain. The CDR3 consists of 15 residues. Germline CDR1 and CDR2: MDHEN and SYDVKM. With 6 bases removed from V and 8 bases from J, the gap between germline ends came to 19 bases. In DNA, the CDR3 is TGTGCCAGCAGCACCCCGGCGGGGAATCAGGAAAAACTGTTTTTT. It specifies CASSTPAGNQEKLFF.

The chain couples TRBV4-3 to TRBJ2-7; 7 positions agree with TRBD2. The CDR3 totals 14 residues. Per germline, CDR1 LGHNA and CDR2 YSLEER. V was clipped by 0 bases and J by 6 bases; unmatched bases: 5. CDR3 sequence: CASSQDRREGEQYF. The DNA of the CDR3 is TGCGCCAGCAGCCAAGATAGGAGGGAGGGCGAGCAGTACTTC.

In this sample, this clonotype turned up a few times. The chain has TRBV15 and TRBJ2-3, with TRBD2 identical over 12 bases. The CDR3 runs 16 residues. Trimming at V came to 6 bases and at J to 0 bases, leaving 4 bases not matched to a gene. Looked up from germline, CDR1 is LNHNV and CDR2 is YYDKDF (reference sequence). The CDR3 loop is CATRLAGGASTDTQYF. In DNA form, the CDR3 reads TGTGCCACCAGACTAGCGGGGGGCGCTAGCACAGATACGCAGTATTTT.

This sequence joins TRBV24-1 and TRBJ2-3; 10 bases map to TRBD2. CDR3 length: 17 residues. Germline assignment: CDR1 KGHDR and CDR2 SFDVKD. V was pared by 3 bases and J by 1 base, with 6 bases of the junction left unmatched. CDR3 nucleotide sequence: TGTGCCACCAGTGATCTAACTAGCGGGGAGTGCACAGATACGCAGTATTTT. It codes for CATSDLTSGECTDTQYF.

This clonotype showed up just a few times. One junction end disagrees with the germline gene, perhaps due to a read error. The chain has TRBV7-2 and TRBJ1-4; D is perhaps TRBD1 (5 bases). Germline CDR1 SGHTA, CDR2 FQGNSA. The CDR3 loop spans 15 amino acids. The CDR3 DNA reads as TGTGCCAGCAGTTTAGACTTGGGGGCTAATGAAAAACTGTTTTTT. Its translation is CASSLDLGANEKLFF.

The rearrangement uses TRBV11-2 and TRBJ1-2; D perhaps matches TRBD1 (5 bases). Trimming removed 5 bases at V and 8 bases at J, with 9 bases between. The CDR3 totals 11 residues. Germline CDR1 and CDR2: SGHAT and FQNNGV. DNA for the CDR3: TGTGCCAGCAGCCCCAGGGAGGGCTACACCTTC. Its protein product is CASSPREGYTF.

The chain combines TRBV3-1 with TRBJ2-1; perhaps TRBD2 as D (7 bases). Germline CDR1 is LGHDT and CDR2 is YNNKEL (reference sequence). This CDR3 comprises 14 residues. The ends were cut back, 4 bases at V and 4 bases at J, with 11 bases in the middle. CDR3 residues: CASSLRGPYNEQFF. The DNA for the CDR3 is TGTGCCAGCAGCCTGCGGGGGCCATACAATGAGCAGTTCTTC.

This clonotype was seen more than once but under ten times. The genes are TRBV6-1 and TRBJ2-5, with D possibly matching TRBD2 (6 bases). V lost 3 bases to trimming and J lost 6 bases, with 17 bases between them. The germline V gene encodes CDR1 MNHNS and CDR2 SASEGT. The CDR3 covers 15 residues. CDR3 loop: CASSDGLEGSQTQYF. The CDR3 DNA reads TGTGCCAGCAGTGATGGGCTGGAGGGGAGTCAGACCCAGTACTTC.

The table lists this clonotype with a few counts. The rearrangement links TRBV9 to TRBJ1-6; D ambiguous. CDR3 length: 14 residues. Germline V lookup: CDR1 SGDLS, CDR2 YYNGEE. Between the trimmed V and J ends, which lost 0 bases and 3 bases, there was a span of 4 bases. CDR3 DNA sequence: TGTGCCAGCAGCGTAGGGGACTATAATTCACCCCTCCACTTT. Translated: CASSVGDYNSPLHF.

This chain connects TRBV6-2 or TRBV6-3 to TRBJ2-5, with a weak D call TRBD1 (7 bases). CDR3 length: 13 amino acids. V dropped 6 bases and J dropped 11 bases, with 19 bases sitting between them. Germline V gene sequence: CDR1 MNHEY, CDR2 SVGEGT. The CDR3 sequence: CASRAGGGDGQYF. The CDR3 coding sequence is TGTGCCAGCAGGGCAGGGGGAGGCGATGGGCAGTACTTC.

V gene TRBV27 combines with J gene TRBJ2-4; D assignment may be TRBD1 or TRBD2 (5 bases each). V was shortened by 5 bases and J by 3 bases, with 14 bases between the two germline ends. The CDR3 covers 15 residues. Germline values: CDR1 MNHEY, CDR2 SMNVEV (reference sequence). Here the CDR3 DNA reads TGTGCCAGCAGTCAGGGACGCTTAGGCAAAAACATTCAGTACTTC. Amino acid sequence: CASSQGRLGKNIQYF.

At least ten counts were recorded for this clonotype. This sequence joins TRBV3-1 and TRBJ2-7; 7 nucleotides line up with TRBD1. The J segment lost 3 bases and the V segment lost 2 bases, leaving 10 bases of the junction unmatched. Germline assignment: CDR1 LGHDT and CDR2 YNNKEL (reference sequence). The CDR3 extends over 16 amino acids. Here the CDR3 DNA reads TGTGCCAGCAGCCAACAACGGACAGGCCCCCACTACGAGCAGTACTTC. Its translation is CASSQQRTGPHYEQYF.

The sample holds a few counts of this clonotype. CDR3 sequence reads: CSARQGYSYEQYF. The CDR3 DNA reads TGCAGCGCCCGACAGGGTTATTCCTACGAGCAGTACTTC. This chain uses TRBV20-1 with TRBJ2-7; 7 positions agree with TRBD1. Germline CDR1 DFQATT, CDR2 SNEGSKA (reference sequence). The CDR3 extends over 13 amino acids.

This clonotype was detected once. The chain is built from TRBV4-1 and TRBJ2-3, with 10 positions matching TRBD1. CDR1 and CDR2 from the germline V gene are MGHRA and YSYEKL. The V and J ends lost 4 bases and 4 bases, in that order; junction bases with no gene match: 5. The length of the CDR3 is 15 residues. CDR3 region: CASSRGTGAADTQYF. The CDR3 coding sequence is TGCGCCAGCAGCCGCGGGACAGGGGCAGCAGATACGCAGTATTTT.

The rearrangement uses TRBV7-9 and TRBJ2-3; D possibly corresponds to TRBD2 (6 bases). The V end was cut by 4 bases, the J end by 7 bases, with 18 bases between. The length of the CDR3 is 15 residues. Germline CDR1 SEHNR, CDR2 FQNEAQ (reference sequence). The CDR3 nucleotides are TGTGCCAGCAGCTCCCACGTTTGGGGGAGGTATACGCAGTATTTT. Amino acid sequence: CASSSHVWGRYTQYF.

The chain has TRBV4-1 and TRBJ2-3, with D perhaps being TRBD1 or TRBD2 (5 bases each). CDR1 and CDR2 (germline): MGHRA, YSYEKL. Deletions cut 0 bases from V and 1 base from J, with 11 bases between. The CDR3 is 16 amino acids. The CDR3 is CASSQDGTARTDTQYF. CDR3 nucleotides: TGCGCCAGCAGCCAAGACGGGACGGCGCGCACAGATACGCAGTATTTT.

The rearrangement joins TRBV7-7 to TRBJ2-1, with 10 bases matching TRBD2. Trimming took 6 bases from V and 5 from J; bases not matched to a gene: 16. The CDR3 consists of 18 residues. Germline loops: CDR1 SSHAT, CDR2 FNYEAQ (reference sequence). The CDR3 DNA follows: TGTGCCAGCAGTCTAGGTCCACCGCCCCTAGCGGGGGACAATGAGCAGTTCTTC. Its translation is CASSLGPPPLAGDNEQFF.

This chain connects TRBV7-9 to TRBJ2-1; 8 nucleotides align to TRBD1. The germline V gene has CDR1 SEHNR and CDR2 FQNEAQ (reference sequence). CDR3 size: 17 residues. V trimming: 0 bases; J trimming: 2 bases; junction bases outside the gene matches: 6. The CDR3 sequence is CASSLAPDRGTYNEQFF. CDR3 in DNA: TGTGCCAGCAGCTTAGCACCCGACAGGGGCACCTACAATGAGCAGTTCTTC.